Listed here are 5 T cell receptor beta chains from one sample, sequenced in a study of blood T cell repertoires in COVID-19. Produced via immunoSEQ multiplex PCR; TCRdb's table is partial and in-frame only. The sample carries 95,000 to 100,000 clones, roughly 80% recorded once. The sample was peripheral blood. The receptors were gathered from a woman of 80 years or more with acute or convalescent COVID-19.

In nucleotides, the CDR3 is TGCGCCAGCAGCTTGTCGACAGGCAAGGGCACCGGGGAGCTGTTTTTT. Amino acid sequence: CASSLSTGKGTGELFF. V gene TRBV5-1 combines with J gene TRBJ2-2, with a weak D call TRBD1 (6 bases). V lost 1 base and J 4 bases, leaving 14 bases between the germline ends. CDR1 and CDR2 from the germline V gene are SGHRS and YFSETQ. The CDR3 totals 16 residues.

The chain joins TRBV5-5 to TRBJ1-4, with 11 bases identical to TRBD1. The V gene end was trimmed by 5 bases and the J gene end by 7 bases; junction bases not matched to a gene: 10. The germline V gene has CDR1 SGHKS and CDR2 YYEKEE (reference sequence). The CDR3 is made up of 16 amino acids. The DNA of the CDR3 is TGTGCCAGCAGTGGCTCCGGGACAGGGGGATTTGAAAAACTGTTTTTT. This sequence encodes CASSGSGTGGFEKLFF.

This clone was seen only once. A read error may account for a junction end that differs from germline. J is TRBJ1-3 and V is TRBV10-2; D is undetermined. The CDR3 loop spans 14 amino acids. CDR1 and CDR2 (germline): WSHSY, SAAADI. The chain's CDR3 is CAREEEHSRNTIYF. As DNA, the CDR3 is TGCGCCAGGGAGGAGGAGCACTCTAGAAACACCATATATTTT.

The sample holds one count of this clone. The rearrangement joins TRBV4-2 to TRBJ1-5, with 7 bases that match TRBD1. This CDR3 has 16 amino acids. The V gene end was trimmed by 4 bases and the J gene end by 3 bases; junction bases not matched to a gene: 9. In germline, CDR1 is LGHNA, CDR2 YNFKEQ. In DNA, the CDR3 is TGTGCCAGCAGCCTCGGGGGACAGCAAAACAATCAGCCCCAGCATTTT. This sequence encodes CASSLGGQQNNQPQHF.

The chain uses TRBV30 and TRBJ1-2; D is undetermined. V lost 5 bases and J lost 4, with 11 bases in between. The CDR3 has 12 amino acids. Germline CDR1 is GTSNPN and CDR2 is SVGIG (reference sequence). The CDR3: CAWGGRSYGYTF. The CDR3 DNA reads as TGTGCCTGGGGTGGCAGGTCCTATGGCTACACCTTC.